The rows below give T cell receptor beta chains drawn from one sample of a study of control samples from healthy donors and cancer patients. Clones were sequenced by immunoSEQ multiplex PCR, and TCRdb holds only the in-frame ones, with some missing. The sample contains about 130,000 clones, roughly 92% of which appear only once. The sample was blood. Receptor source: a young man in good health. Both conserved end residues are part of each CDR3. The D gene is left open where the match is weak. Expanded clones are given a class, and other clones once, few, many or no size at all.

>TRBJ1-1|9|NA|NA|TRBV7-9
TGTGCCAGCAGCCCAGAAGCTTTCTTT
CASSPEAFF
>TRBJ1-2|15|TRBD1|NA|TRBV5-1
TGCGCCAGCAGCTTCAGGGGACAGGGTAACTATGGCTACACCTTC
CASSFRGQGNYGYTF
>TRBJ2-7|18|NA|NA|TRBV9
TGTGCCAGCAGCGTAACGCCCCGGTTCGGGGACCCACCGAACGAGCAGTACTTC
CASSVTPRFGDPPNEQYF
>TRBJ2-1|15|NA|NA|TRBV2
TGTGCCAGCAGTGAAGCGGGATCAGCATACAATGAGCAGTTCTTC
CASSEAGSAYNEQFF
>TRBJ1-6|16|NA|NA|TRBV3-1/TRBV3-2
TGTGCCAGCAGCCAAGGCGGGCCAGTGGATAATTCACCCCTCCACTTT
CASSQGGPVDNSPLHF
>TRBJ1-5|14|TRBD1|NA|TRBV29-1
TGCAGCGAGGGACAGGGGAATCGGAATCAGCCCCAGCATTTT
CSEGQGNRNQPQHF
>TRBJ1-3|15|TRBD1|NA|TRBV5-1
TGCGCCAGCAGCTTGGAGGGGACAGGTGGAAACACCATATATTTT
CASSLEGTGGNTIYF
>TRBJ1-2|15|TRBD1|NA|TRBV2
TGTGCCAGCAGCGACCGCGGGGGACAGCTTGTCGGCTACACCTTC
CASSDRGGQLVGYTF
>TRBJ2-3|11|NA|NA|TRBV9
TGTGCCAGCAGCTCCCAGGATACGCAGTATTTT
CASSSQDTQYF
>TRBJ1-2|12|TRBD1|NA|TRBV24-1
TGTGCCACCAGTGACTACAGGGGGGGCTACACCTTC
CATSDYRGGYTF
>TRBJ1-5|12|NA|NA|TRBV3-1/TRBV3-2
TGTGCCAGCAGCCAAGATCGTCAGCCCCAGCATTTT
CASSQDRQPQHF
>TRBJ1-3|17|NA|NA|TRBV3-1/TRBV3-2
TGTGCCAGCAGCCAACGTTCTTGGGGCGCATCTGGAAACACCATATATTTT
CASSQRSWGASGNTIYF
>TRBJ2-5|16|TRBD2|NA|TRBV7-9
TGTGCCAGCAGCCTAGACCTAGCGGGGGTATCGGAGACCCAGTACTTC
CASSLDLAGVSETQYF
>TRBJ2-7|11|NA|NA|TRBV28
TGTGCCAGCAGCCTTACCTACGAGCAGTACTTC
CASSLTYEQYF
>TRBJ2-7|14|NA|NA|TRBV2
TGTGCCAGCAGTGAAGGGACGGCCTCCTACGAGCAGTACTTC
CASSEGTASYEQYF
>TRBJ2-7|12|NA|NA|TRBV25-1
TGTGCCAGCAGTCAGGGGTCCTACGAGCAGTACTTC
CASSQGSYEQYF
>TRBJ2-7|15|TRBD1|NA|TRBV5-1
TGCGCCAGCGACCGGGGGGACAGGGTTCCCCACGAGCAGTACTTC
CASDRGDRVPHEQYF
>TRBJ2-5|12|NA|NA|TRBV2
TGTGCCAGCCACGACATGCGGGAGACCCAGTACTTC
CASHDMRETQYF
>TRBJ2-2|12|NA|NA|TRBV2
TGTGCCAGCAACAGAAACCGGGGGGAGCTGTTTTTT
CASNRNRGELFF
>TRBJ1-4|15|TRBD1|NA|TRBV19
TGTGCCAGTAGTGCTCGGACAGGGTGGAGTGAAAAACTGTTTTTT
CASSARTGWSEKLFF
>TRBJ2-7|15|TRBD1|NA|TRBV2
TGTGCCAGCAGTGAACAGGGGGCGAGTTCATACGAGCAGTACTTC
CASSEQGASSYEQYF
>TRBJ1-6|15|NA|NA|TRBV27
TGTGCCAGCAGTCCAAACAGGGTGGAATTCTCACCCCTCCACTTT
CASSPNRVEFSPLHF
>TRBJ1-4|17|TRBD1|NA|TRBV6-1
TGTGCCAGCAGTGCGCGACAGGGGAGGGTCTTTAGTGAAAAACTGTTTTTT
CASSARQGRVFSEKLFF
>TRBJ2-1|15|TRBD2|few|TRBV3-1/TRBV3-2
TGTGCCAGCAGCCCGGGACTAGCGGGGGACAATGAGCAGTTCTTC
CASSPGLAGDNEQFF
>TRBJ1-3|15|TRBD1|NA|TRBV11-2
TGTGCCAGCAACGAACAGGGGACTACTGGAAACACCATATATTTT
CASNEQGTTGNTIYF
>TRBJ2-2|19|NA|NA|TRBV13
TGTGCCAGCAGCCGCAGATGGATAGTAGGACGGACGAACACCGGGGAGCTGTTTTTT
CASSRRWIVGRTNTGELFF
>TRBJ2-2|11|NA|NA|TRBV29-1
TGCAGCGTTGTTGGGGCCGGGGAGCTGTTTTTT
CSVVGAGELFF
>TRBJ2-3|18|TRBD2|NA|TRBV5-4
TGTGCCAGCAGCCAGAAAAGGACTAGCGGCCCTAGCACAGATACGCAGTATTTT
CASSQKRTSGPSTDTQYF
>TRBJ2-5|15|NA|NA|TRBV15
TGTGCCACCAGCAGAGGGTCAGCTTCGGTAGAGACCCAGTACTTC
CATSRGSASVETQYF
>TRBJ1-2|14|TRBD1|NA|TRBV7-9
TGTGCCAGCAGCTTAGGGACAGGGGACTATGGCTACACCTTC
CASSLGTGDYGYTF
>TRBJ1-1|14|NA|once|TRBV5-4
TGTGCCAGCAGCTTAAGGTCGATGAACACTGAAGCTTTCTTT
CASSLRSMNTEAFF
>TRBJ2-5|14|TRBD1|NA|TRBV19
TGTGCCAGAGTACTCCGGGACAGAGAAGAGACCCAGTACTTC
CARVLRDREETQYF
>TRBJ1-1|11|NA|once|TRBV5-1
TGCGCCAGCAGCTCTCTGGGTCTGGCTTTCTTT
CASSSLGLAFF
>TRBJ2-5|15|TRBD1|NA|TRBV7-2
TGTGCCAGCAGCCGGTCACAGGGGTGGAGGGAGACCCAGTACTTC
CASSRSQGWRETQYF
>TRBJ2-2|17|NA|NA|TRBV21-1
TGTGCCAGCAGCAAAGTAATAGGGGTGGGGGCCACCGGGGAGCTGTTTTTT
CASSKVIGVGATGELFF
>TRBJ1-5|15|TRBD1|NA|TRBV9
TGTGCCAGCAGCGCGGGACAGGGACCAAGCCAGCCCCAGCATTTT
CASSAGQGPSQPQHF
>TRBJ2-5|13|TRBD1|NA|TRBV7-3
TGTGCCAGCAGCTTAACAGGGGGCGGTCCCCAGTACTTC
CASSLTGGGPQYF
>TRBJ1-4|14|NA|NA|TRBV5-4
TGTGCCAGCAGTGGGGGGGCAACTAATGAAAAACTGTTTTTT
CASSGGATNEKLFF
>TRBJ2-7|14|NA|NA|TRBV3-1/TRBV3-2
TGTGCCAGCAGCCAATCCCCCGGCCCCTCCGAGCAGTACTTC
CASSQSPGPSEQYF
>TRBJ2-7|14|NA|NA|TRBV30
TGTGCCTGGAGTGTAGGCGCTCACTCCTACGAGCAGTACTTC
CAWSVGAHSYEQYF
>TRBJ1-4|20|NA|NA|TRBV5-1
TGCGCCAGCAGATACTTGTGGGCCCCAGTCCCGTCCGCAACTAATGAAAAACTGTTTTTT
CASRYLWAPVPSATNEKLFF